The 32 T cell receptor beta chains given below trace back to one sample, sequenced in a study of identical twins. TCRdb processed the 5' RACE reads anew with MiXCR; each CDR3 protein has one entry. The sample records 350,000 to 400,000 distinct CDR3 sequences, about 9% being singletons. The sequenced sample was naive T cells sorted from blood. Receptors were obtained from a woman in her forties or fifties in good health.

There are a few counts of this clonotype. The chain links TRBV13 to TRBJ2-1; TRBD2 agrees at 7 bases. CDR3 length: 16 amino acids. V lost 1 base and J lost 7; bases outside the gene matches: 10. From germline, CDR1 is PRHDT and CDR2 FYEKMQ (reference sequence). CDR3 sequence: CASSLVGRNLRNEQFF. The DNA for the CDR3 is TGTGCCAGCAGCTTAGTCGGGAGGAACCTGAGGAATGAGCAGTTCTTC.

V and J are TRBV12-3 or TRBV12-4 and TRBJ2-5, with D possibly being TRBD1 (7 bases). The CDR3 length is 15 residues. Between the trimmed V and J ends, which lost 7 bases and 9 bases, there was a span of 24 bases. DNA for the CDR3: TGTGCCAGCACCTTCGGGGGAAGGGGGCTGATGTCCCAGTACTTC. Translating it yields CASTFGGRGLMSQYF.

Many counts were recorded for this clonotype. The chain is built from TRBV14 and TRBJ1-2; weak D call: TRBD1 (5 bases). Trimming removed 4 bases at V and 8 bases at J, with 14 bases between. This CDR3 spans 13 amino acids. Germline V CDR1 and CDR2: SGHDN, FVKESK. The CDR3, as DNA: TGTGCCAGCAGCCTATGGCCCGGGGACGGCTACACCTTC. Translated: CASSLWPGDGYTF.

CDR3 sequence (DNA): TGTGCCAGCAGTGTCCTAGCGGGAGATAGGGCAGATACGCAGTATTTT. Translating it yields CASSVLAGDRADTQYF. The chain couples TRBV6-1 to TRBJ2-3; 10 positions match TRBD2. The CDR3 runs 16 residues. V trimming: 4 bases; J trimming: 4 bases; junction bases outside the gene matches: 8. The germline V gene has CDR1 MNHNS and CDR2 SASEGT.

Written as DNA, the CDR3 is TGTGCCAGCTCACCTTATGGGGCAGGGGTTTACGAGCAGTACTTC. Its translation: CASSPYGAGVYEQYF. This chain uses TRBV18 with TRBJ2-7; TRBD1 is a possible D gene (6 bases). CDR1 is KGHSH, CDR2 LQKENI, per germline. The CDR3 is 15 amino acids. Trimming took 3 bases from V and 4 from J, leaving 16 bases between them.

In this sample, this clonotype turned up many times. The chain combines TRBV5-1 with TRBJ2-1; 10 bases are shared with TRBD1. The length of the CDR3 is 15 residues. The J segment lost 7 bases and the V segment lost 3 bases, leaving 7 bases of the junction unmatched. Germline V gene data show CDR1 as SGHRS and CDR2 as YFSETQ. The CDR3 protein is CASSSGTGDLNEQFF. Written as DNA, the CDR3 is TGCGCCAGCAGCTCTGGGACAGGGGACTTGAATGAGCAGTTCTTC.

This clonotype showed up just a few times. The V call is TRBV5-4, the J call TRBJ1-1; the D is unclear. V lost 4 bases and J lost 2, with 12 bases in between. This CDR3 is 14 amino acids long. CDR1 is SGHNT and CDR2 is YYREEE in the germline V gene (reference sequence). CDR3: CASSTDGVNTEAFF. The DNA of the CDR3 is TGTGCCAGCAGCACAGATGGGGTCAACACTGAAGCTTTCTTT.

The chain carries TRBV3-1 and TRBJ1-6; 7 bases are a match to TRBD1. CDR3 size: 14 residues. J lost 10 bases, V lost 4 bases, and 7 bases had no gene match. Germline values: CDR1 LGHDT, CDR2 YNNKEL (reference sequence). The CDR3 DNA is TGTGCCAGCAGCCTACAGGGGACGGGATCACCCCTCCACTTT. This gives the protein CASSLQGTGSPLHF.

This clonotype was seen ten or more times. The CDR3, as DNA: TGTGCCAGTGGGAGGGGGGGTAATGAGCAGTTCTTC. It yields the protein CASGRGGNEQFF. The chain links TRBV7-9 to TRBJ2-1; a weak D match, TRBD2 (7 bases). Trimming took off 9 bases at V and 7 bases at J, with 13 bases between the two ends. The CDR3 is 12 amino acids. Germline CDR1 is SEHNR and CDR2 is FQNEAQ (reference sequence).

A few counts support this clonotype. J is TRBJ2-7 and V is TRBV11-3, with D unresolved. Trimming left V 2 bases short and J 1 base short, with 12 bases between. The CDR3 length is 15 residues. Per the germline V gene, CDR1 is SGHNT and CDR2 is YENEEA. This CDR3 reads CASSLRRGPSYEQYV. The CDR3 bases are TGTGCCAGCAGCTTACGACGCGGTCCATCCTACGAGCAGTACGTC.

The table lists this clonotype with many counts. CDR3 coding DNA: TGTGCCACCCAAGGGGGCTATGGCTACACCTTC. Translation gives CATQGGYGYTF. The chain uses TRBV24-1 and TRBJ1-2; D is perhaps TRBD1 (6 bases). The CDR3 consists of 11 residues. Trimming took off 9 bases at V and 4 bases at J, with 8 bases between the two ends. Germline loops: CDR1 KGHDR, CDR2 SFDVKD.

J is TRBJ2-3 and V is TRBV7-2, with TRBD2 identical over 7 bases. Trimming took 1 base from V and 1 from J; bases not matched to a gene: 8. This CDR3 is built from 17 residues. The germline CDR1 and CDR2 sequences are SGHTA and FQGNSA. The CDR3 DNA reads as TGTGCCAGCAGCTTAGGGGGAGGGTGGCAGGGCACAGATACGCAGTATTTT. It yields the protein CASSLGGGWQGTDTQYF.

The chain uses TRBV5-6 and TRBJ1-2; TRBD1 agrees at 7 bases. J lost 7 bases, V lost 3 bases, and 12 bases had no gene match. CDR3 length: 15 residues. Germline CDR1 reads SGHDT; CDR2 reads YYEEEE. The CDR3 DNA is TGTGCCAGCAGCTATACAGGGGTAGGACAGTTTGGCTACACCTTC. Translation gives CASSYTGVGQFGYTF. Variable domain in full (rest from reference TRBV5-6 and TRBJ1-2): DAGVTQSPTHLIKTRGQQVTLRCSPKSGHDTVSWYQQALGQGPQFIFQYYEEEERQRGNFPDRFSGHQFPNYSSELNVNALLLGDSALYLCASSYTGVGQFGYTFGSGTRLTVV.

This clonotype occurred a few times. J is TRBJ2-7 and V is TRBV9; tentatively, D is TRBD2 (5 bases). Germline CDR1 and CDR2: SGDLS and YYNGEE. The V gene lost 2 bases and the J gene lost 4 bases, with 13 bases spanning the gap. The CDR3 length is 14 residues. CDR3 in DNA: TGTGCCAGCAGCGTTTCAACGGGAAAGTACGAGCAGTACTTC. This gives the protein CASSVSTGKYEQYF.

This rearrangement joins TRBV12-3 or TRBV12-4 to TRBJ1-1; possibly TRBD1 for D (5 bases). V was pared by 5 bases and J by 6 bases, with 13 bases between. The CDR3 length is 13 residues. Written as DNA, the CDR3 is TGTGCCAGCAGTGAATCGTTGGGGGCTGAAGCTTTCTTT. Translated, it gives CASSESLGAEAFF.

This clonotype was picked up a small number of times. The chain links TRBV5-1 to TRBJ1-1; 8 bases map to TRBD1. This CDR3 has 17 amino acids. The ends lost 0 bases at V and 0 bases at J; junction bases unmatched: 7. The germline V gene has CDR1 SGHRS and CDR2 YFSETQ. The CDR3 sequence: CASSLVQGGLMNTEAFF. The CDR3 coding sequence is TGCGCCAGCAGCTTGGTACAGGGGGGCCTCATGAACACTGAAGCTTTCTTT.

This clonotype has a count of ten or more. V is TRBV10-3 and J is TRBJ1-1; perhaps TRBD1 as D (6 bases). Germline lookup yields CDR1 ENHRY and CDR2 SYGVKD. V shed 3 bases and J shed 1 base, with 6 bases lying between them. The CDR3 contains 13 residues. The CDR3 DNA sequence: TGTGCCATCAGTGACAGGGGGAACACTGAAGCTTTCTTT. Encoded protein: CAISDRGNTEAFF.

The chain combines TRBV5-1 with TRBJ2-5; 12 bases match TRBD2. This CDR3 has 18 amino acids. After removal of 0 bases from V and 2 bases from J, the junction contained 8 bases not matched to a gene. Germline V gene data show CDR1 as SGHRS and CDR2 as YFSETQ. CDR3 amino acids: CASSLGLAGGPGQETQYF. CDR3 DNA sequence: TGCGCCAGCAGCTTGGGGCTAGCGGGAGGGCCAGGACAAGAGACCCAGTACTTC.

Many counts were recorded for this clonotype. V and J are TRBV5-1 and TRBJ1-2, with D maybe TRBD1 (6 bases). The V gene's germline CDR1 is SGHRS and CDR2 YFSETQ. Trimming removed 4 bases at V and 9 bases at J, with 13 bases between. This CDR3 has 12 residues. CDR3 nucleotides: TGCGCCAGCAGCCTAGACAGGCATCGCTACACCTTC. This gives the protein CASSLDRHRYTF. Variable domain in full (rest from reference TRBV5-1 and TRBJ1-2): KAGVTQTPRYLIKTRGQQVTLSCSPISGHRSVSWYQQTPGQGLQFLFEYFSETQRNKGNFPGRFSGRQFSNSRSEMNVSTLELGDSALYLCASSLDRHRYTFGSGTRLTVV.

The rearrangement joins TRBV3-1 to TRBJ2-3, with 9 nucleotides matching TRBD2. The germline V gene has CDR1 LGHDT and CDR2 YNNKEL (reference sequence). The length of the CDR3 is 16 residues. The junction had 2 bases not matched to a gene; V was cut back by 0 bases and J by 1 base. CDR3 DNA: TGTGCCAGCAGCCAAGACATAGCGGGGGGCACAGATACGCAGTATTTT. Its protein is CASSQDIAGGTDTQYF.

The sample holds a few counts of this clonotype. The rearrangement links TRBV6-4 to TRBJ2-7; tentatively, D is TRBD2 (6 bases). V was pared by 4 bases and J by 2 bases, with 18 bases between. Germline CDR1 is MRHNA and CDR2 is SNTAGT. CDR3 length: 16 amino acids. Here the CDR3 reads CASSVRAGIATYEQYF. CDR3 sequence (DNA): TGTGCCAGCAGTGTGCGAGCGGGCATCGCTACCTACGAGCAGTACTTC.

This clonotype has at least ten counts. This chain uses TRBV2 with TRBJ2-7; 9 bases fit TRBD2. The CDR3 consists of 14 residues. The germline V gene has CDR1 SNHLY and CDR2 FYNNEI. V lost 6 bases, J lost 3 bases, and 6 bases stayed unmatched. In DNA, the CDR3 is TGTGCCAGCAGCTCGACTAGCGGAGTCTACGAGCAGTACTTC. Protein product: CASSSTSGVYEQYF.

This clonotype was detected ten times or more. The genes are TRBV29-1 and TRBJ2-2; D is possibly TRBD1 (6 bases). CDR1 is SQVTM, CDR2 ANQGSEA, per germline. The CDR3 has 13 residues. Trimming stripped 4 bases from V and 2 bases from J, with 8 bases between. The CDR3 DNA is TGCAGCGTTGGGACAGTTAACACCGGGGAGCTGTTTTTT. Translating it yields CSVGTVNTGELFF.

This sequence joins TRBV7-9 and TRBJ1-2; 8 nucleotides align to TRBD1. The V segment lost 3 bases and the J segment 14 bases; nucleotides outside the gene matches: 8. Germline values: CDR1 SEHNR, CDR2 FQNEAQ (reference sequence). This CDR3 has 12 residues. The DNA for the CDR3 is TGTGCCAGCAGCTTCTGGACAGGGCAACAGACCTTC. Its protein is CASSFWTGQQTF.

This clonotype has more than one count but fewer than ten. The CDR3 DNA is TGTGCCAGCAGGGCACTAGCGGGCAGATCCAATGAGCAGTTCTTC. Residues: CASRALAGRSNEQFF. V and J are TRBV6-5 and TRBJ2-1; TRBD2 matches at 9 bases. Germline CDR1 is MNHEY and CDR2 is SVGAGI. CDR3 length: 15 amino acids. With V trimmed by 6 bases and J by 6 bases, 9 bases remained unmatched.

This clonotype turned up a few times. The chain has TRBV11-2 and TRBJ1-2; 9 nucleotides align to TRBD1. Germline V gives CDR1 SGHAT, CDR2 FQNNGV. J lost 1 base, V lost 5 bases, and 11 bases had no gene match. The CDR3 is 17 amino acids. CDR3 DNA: TGTGCCAGCAGCACCTCAGCCGGGACAGGGATTAACTATGGCTACACCTTC. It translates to CASSTSAGTGINYGYTF.

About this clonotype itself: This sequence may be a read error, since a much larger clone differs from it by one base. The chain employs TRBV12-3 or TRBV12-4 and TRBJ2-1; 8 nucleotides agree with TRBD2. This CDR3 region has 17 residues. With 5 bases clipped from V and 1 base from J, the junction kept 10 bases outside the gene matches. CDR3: CASSSYGRARSYNEQFF. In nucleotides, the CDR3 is TGTGCCAGCAGTAGTTACGGGAGGGCGCGTTCCTACAATGAGCAGTTCTTC.

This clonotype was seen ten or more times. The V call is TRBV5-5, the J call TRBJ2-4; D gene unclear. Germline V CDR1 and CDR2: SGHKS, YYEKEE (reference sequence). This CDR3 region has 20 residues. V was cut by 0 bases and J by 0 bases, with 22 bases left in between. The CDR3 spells CASSLEASTEHPIAKNIQYF. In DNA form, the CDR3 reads TGTGCCAGCAGCTTGGAAGCCTCGACCGAACATCCTATAGCCAAAAACATTCAGTACTTC.

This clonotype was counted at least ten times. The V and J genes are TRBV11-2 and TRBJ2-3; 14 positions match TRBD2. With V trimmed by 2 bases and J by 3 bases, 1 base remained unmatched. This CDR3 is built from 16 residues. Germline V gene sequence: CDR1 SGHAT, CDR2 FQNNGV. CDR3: CASSLRLAGGTDTQYF. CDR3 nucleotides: TGTGCCAGCAGCTTAAGACTAGCGGGAGGGACAGATACGCAGTATTTT.

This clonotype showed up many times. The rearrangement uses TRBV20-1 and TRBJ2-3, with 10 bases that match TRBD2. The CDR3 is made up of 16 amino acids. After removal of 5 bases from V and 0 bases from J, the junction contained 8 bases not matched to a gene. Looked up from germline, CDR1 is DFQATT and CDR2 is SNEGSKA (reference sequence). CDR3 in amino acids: CSAHTRTSGSTDTQYF. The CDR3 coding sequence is TGCAGTGCTCACACGCGGACTAGCGGTAGCACAGATACGCAGTATTTT.

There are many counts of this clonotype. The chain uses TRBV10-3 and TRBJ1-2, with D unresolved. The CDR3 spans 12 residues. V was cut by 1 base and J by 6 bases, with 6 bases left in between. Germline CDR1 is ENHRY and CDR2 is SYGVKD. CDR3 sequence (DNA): TGTGCCATCAGTGAGTGGGGAGATGGCTACACCTTC. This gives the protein CAISEWGDGYTF.

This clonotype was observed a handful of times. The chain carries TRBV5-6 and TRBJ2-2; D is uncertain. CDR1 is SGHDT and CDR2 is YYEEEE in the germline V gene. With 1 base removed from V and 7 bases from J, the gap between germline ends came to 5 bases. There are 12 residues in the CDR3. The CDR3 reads CASSLSNGELFF. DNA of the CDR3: TGTGCCAGCAGCTTGTCTAACGGGGAGCTGTTTTTT.